Listed here are 28 T cell receptor beta chains from one sample, sequenced in a study of blood T cell repertoires in COVID-19. Clones were read by immunoSEQ multiplex PCR, and TCRdb kept only the in-frame ones, dropping some. There are about 260,000 clones in the sample; around four fifths occur only once, and roughly 9.4% lies in the top ten. Sequences were obtained from peripheral blood. These receptors originate from a woman aged 45-65 years who had recovered from COVID-19.

CDR3 loop: CASSHQGQSEKLFF. CDR3 DNA sequence: TGTGCCAGCAGCCACCAAGGACAGAGCGAAAAACTGTTTTTT. The chain has TRBV27 and TRBJ1-4; maybe TRBD1 (6 bases). Germline CDR1 is MNHEY and CDR2 is SMNVEV (reference sequence). V gave up 6 bases and J gave up 8 bases, with 16 bases separating them. This CDR3 comprises 14 residues.

The chain links TRBV27 to TRBJ2-7; 8 nucleotides agree with TRBD2. V dropped 5 bases and J dropped 2; count of bases not matched to a gene: 8. The CDR3 is 15 amino acids. The germline CDR1 and CDR2 sequences are MNHEY and SMNVEV (reference sequence). The CDR3 DNA reads TGTGCCAGCAGTATCAGACTCGGGGGGGCCTACGAGCAGTACTTC. This sequence encodes CASSIRLGGAYEQYF.

The rearrangement links TRBV7-6 to TRBJ2-2; 9 bases match TRBD2. J gave up 7 bases and V 4 bases, and 13 bases lay outside the gene matches. Germline V gene sequence: CDR1 SGHVS, CDR2 FNYEAQ. There are 17 residues in the CDR3. The DNA of the CDR3 is TGTGCCAGCAGCTCCCTAATACGCGGGAGGGAATACGGGGAGCTGTTTTTT. It translates to CASSSLIRGREYGELFF.

This chain connects TRBV6-6 to TRBJ2-1, with 7 bases matching TRBD2. CDR3 length: 17 amino acids. The V gene's germline CDR1 is MNHNY and CDR2 SVGAGI (reference sequence). Losses at the gene ends were 6 bases for V and 0 bases for J; bases not matched to a gene: 11. CDR3 sequence: CASSRQSGMSSYNEQFF. CDR3 in DNA: TGTGCCAGCAGCCGACAAAGCGGGATGAGCTCCTACAATGAGCAGTTCTTC.

The chain couples TRBV12-3 or TRBV12-4 to TRBJ2-7, with unresolved D. CDR3 length: 13 amino acids. Trimming took 3 bases from V and 3 from J, leaving 9 bases between them. This CDR3 is CASSFNSIYEQYF. CDR3 DNA: TGTGCCAGCAGTTTTAACAGTATCTACGAGCAGTACTTC.

V gene TRBV4-1 combines with J gene TRBJ2-7; 9 bases line up with TRBD2. CDR1 is MGHRA, CDR2 YSYEKL, per germline. J was trimmed by 5 bases and V by 3 bases; bases with no gene match: 11. This CDR3 spans 16 amino acids. The CDR3 is CASSQSISGSSHEQYF. The CDR3 DNA reads TGCGCCAGCAGCCAGTCTATTAGCGGGAGTTCTCACGAGCAGTACTTC.

This clone showed up many times. In DNA form, the CDR3 reads TGTGCCAGCAGCTTAAACAGGGGCCTCTTTGGGTATGGCTACACCTTC. It yields the protein CASSLNRGLFGYGYTF. The chain combines TRBV13 with TRBJ1-2; 7 bases align to TRBD1. CDR1 and CDR2 (germline): PRHDT, FYEKMQ (reference sequence). With V trimmed by 2 bases and J by 5 bases, 11 bases remained unmatched. The CDR3 has 16 residues.

The CDR3 region has the DNA TGTGCCAGCAGCCGGAGGACCGGGACAGGGTCCTACGAGCAGTACTTC. It yields the protein CASSRRTGTGSYEQYF. The V gene is TRBV11-1, the J gene TRBJ2-7, with 9 bases that match TRBD1. J gave up 1 base and V 5 bases, and 9 bases lay outside the gene matches. The CDR3 runs 16 residues. Germline CDR1 is SGHAT and CDR2 is FQDESV (reference sequence).

The chain combines TRBV9 with TRBJ2-3, with 9 bases aligning to TRBD1. The CDR3 loop spans 16 amino acids. Germline CDR1 and CDR2: SGDLS and YYNGEE. V shed 7 bases and J 2 bases; nucleotides not matched to a gene: 11. The CDR3 bases are TGTGCCAGCGCGCCCCGGACAGGGGTCTTCACAGATACGCAGTATTTT. This encodes CASAPRTGVFTDTQYF.

The chain recombines TRBV4-2 with TRBJ1-6; possible D gene TRBD1, 5 bases. This CDR3 spans 15 amino acids. The V gene lost 6 bases and the J gene lost 7 bases, with 16 bases spanning the gap. Germline V gene lookup returns CDR1 LGHNA and CDR2 YNFKEQ. CDR3 nucleotide sequence: TGTGCCAGCAGTGGCAGTCAGGGTAGGAATTCACCCCTCCACTTT. This codes for CASSGSQGRNSPLHF.

The sample holds a few counts of this clone. The rearrangement uses TRBV6-5 and TRBJ2-5; 8 nucleotides line up with TRBD2. The CDR3 sequence is 13 residues long. CDR1 and CDR2 from the germline V gene are MNHEY and SVGAGI. After removal of 5 bases from V and 10 bases from J, the junction contained 9 bases not matched to a gene. Written as DNA, the CDR3 is TGTGCCAGCAGTCCTCGACCCGGGGGGGACCAGTACTTC. It encodes CASSPRPGGDQYF.

This clone was seen only once. The chain carries TRBV24-1 and TRBJ2-7; perhaps TRBD1 as D (6 bases). This CDR3 has 13 residues. V lost 4 bases and J 4 bases, leaving 10 bases between the germline ends. CDR1 is KGHDR and CDR2 is SFDVKD in the germline V gene. This CDR3 is CATSEQGTYEQYF. The DNA of the CDR3 is TGTGCCACCAGTGAACAAGGGACATACGAGCAGTACTTC.

The chain links TRBV27 to TRBJ1-5; TRBD1 is a possible D gene (6 bases). This CDR3 has 19 amino acids. Germline assignment: CDR1 MNHEY and CDR2 SMNVEV (reference sequence). Trimming pared 6 bases from V and 0 bases from J, leaving 24 bases between. This CDR3 is CASSPYRLQGPYSNQPQHF. DNA of the CDR3: TGTGCCAGCAGCCCATACAGGTTACAGGGCCCCTATAGCAATCAGCCCCAGCATTTT.

V is TRBV7-2 and J is TRBJ2-6, with TRBD1 as a possible D gene (7 bases). Germline assignment: CDR1 SGHTA and CDR2 FQGNSA. This CDR3 comprises 15 residues. V was shortened by 5 bases and J by 1 base, with 9 bases between the two germline ends. The CDR3 reads CASSPGGSGANVLTF. The CDR3 DNA sequence: TGTGCCAGCAGCCCAGGGGGGTCTGGGGCCAACGTCCTGACTTTC.

This chain links TRBV4-1 with TRBJ1-2, with D hard to call. Trimming pared 0 bases from V and 2 bases from J, leaving 13 bases between. This CDR3 spans 16 amino acids. Germline CDR1 is MGHRA and CDR2 is YSYEKL. The CDR3 is CASSQDIQTPNYGYTF. CDR3 DNA sequence: TGCGCCAGCAGCCAAGACATACAGACACCAAACTATGGCTACACCTTC.

This clone was observed once. The V and J genes are TRBV5-6 and TRBJ2-3, with TRBD2 matching 10 bases. Germline loops: CDR1 SGHDT, CDR2 YYEEEE. CDR3 length: 17 residues. Trimming cost V 1 base and J 3 bases; bases outside gene matches: 8. DNA of the CDR3: TGTGCCAGCAGCTTGTTGAGCGGGGGGGCCAGGACAGATACGCAGTATTTT. Its protein is CASSLLSGGARTDTQYF.

This clone came up a few times. The chain uses TRBV9 and TRBJ2-2; D gene unclear. V lost 0 bases to trimming and J lost 0 bases, with 6 bases between them. Germline V CDR1 and CDR2: SGDLS, YYNGEE. The CDR3 consists of 15 residues. CDR3 loop: CASSVGAANTGELFF. CDR3 nucleotides: TGTGCCAGCAGCGTAGGAGCTGCGAACACCGGGGAGCTGTTTTTT.

The chain is built from TRBV9 and TRBJ1-5; 7 nucleotides align to TRBD1. Germline V gene data show CDR1 as SGDLS and CDR2 as YYNGEE. The V segment lost 3 bases and the J segment 5 bases; nucleotides outside the gene matches: 11. This CDR3 comprises 16 residues. This CDR3 is CASSESGGGIDQPQHF. CDR3 nucleotide sequence: TGTGCCAGCAGCGAAAGTGGAGGGGGCATCGATCAGCCCCAGCATTTT.

The rearrangement uses TRBV28 and TRBJ2-1; D not certain. This CDR3 is built from 12 residues. Germline V CDR1 and CDR2: MDHEN, SYDVKM. V gave up 2 bases and J gave up 9 bases, with 8 bases separating them. The CDR3 DNA sequence: TGTGCCAGCAGTTTAACCGAGATTGAGCAGTTCTTC. It yields the protein CASSLTEIEQFF.

V usage is TRBV5-6 and J usage is TRBJ2-3; a weak D match, TRBD1 (5 bases). Germline V CDR1 and CDR2: SGHDT, YYEEEE. Trimming pared 4 bases from V and 0 bases from J, leaving 21 bases between. The CDR3 is made up of 18 amino acids. DNA for the CDR3: TGTGCCAGCAGCCGGGCCCGCGACAGACTCCTAAGCACAGATACGCAGTATTTT. It translates to CASSRARDRLLSTDTQYF.

The V and J genes are TRBV4-3 and TRBJ2-7; 7 positions match TRBD1. Germline assignment: CDR1 LGHNA and CDR2 YSLEER. This CDR3 contains 13 residues. V was clipped by 3 bases and J by 6 bases; unmatched bases: 5. CDR3 coding DNA: TGCGCCAGCAGCCACGAGCCAGGGGGCGAGCAGTACTTC. This codes for CASSHEPGGEQYF.

The chain uses TRBV27 and TRBJ1-1, with 8 bases that match TRBD1. In germline, CDR1 is MNHEY, CDR2 SMNVEV (reference sequence). This CDR3 is built from 14 residues. The junction had 4 bases not matched to a gene; V was cut back by 3 bases and J by 4 bases. The CDR3 loop reads CASSFQGAATEAFF. The DNA for the CDR3 is TGTGCCAGCAGTTTCCAGGGGGCGGCCACTGAAGCTTTCTTT.

The rearrangement uses TRBV4-3 and TRBJ2-6; 8 bases map to TRBD2. The germline V gene encodes CDR1 LGHNA and CDR2 YSLEER. This CDR3 has 15 amino acids. V lost 4 bases to trimming and J lost 8 bases; unmatched junction nucleotides: 7. In nucleotides, the CDR3 is TGCGCCAGCAGCCCACTTCGGGGGGGGACCAACGTCCTGACTTTC. It encodes CASSPLRGGTNVLTF.

This clone was recorded a few times. The CDR3 DNA follows: TGTGCCAGCAGCTTGGGGGCGCGGGGGACCCAGTACTTC. Its translation is CASSLGARGTQYF. J is TRBJ2-5 and V is TRBV5-6, with D maybe TRBD2 (6 bases). The germline gives CDR1 SGHDT, CDR2 YYEEEE. This CDR3 is 13 amino acids long. Trimming stripped 0 bases from V and 7 bases from J, with 10 bases between. The full variable domain, rest sourced from reference TRBV5-6 and TRBJ2-5, is DAGVTQSPTHLIKTRGQQVTLRCSPKSGHDTVSWYQQALGQGPQFIFQYYEEEERQRGNFPDRFSGHQFPNYSSELNVNALLLGDSALYLCASSLGARGTQYFGPGTRLLVL.

The V and J genes are TRBV24-1 and TRBJ2-2; D perhaps matches TRBD2 (6 bases). CDR1 and CDR2 from the germline V gene are KGHDR and SFDVKD. The CDR3 runs to 15 residues. Trimming removed 6 bases at V and 0 bases at J, with 10 bases between. CDR3 bases: TGTGCCACCAGTCAGCGGGTCCCGAACACCGGGGAGCTGTTTTTT. Translating gives CATSQRVPNTGELFF.

This chain links TRBV5-1 with TRBJ2-7; 9 bases are a match to TRBD1. The CDR3 extends over 15 amino acids. CDR1 is SGHRS, CDR2 YFSETQ, per germline. The trim removed 0 bases at V and 4 bases at J, leaving 5 bases unmatched. CDR3 loop: CASSLGGTGWYEQYF. CDR3 coding DNA: TGCGCCAGCAGCTTGGGTGGGACAGGGTGGTACGAGCAGTACTTC.

The chain links TRBV5-6 to TRBJ1-5, with D possibly being TRBD1 (6 bases). V dropped 0 bases and J dropped 7 bases, with 14 bases sitting between them. This CDR3 has 15 residues. Per germline, CDR1 SGHDT and CDR2 YYEEEE. CDR3 amino acids: CASSLGVGAGQPQHF. CDR3 sequence (DNA): TGTGCCAGCAGCTTGGGTGTGGGGGCCGGACAGCCCCAGCATTTT. Full variable domain (outside the CDR3, taken from reference TRBV5-6 and TRBJ1-5): DAGVTQSPTHLIKTRGQQVTLRCSPKSGHDTVSWYQQALGQGPQFIFQYYEEEERQRGNFPDRFSGHQFPNYSSELNVNALLLGDSALYLCASSLGVGAGQPQHFGDGTRLSIL.

The chain is built from TRBV5-4 and TRBJ2-7; weak D call: TRBD2 (5 bases). CDR3 length equals 13 residues. Per the germline V gene, CDR1 is SGHNT and CDR2 is YYREEE (reference sequence). Trimming shortened V by 4 bases and J by 6 bases, and 14 bases separated the two germline ends. CDR3 DNA sequence: TGTGCCAGCAGCATGGCCGGGGTACGCGAGCAGTACTTC. Its protein product is CASSMAGVREQYF.